The 27 T cell receptor beta chains given below trace back to one sample, sequenced in a study of shared T cell receptors in the human thymus. The table came from immunoSEQ multiplex PCR; TCRdb's copy has only in-frame clones and leaves some out. The repertoire holds about 610,000 clones, with over 75% as singletons. The sample also formed part of further work on human thymus T cells.

Sequencing was done on a sample of thymocytes. The source is a boy younger than two with a congenital heart defect.

This clone was detected only a few times. V gene TRBV11-2 combines with J gene TRBJ2-7; 10 bases match TRBD1. Trimming took 5 bases from V and 0 from J; bases not matched to a gene: 10. Germline V gene lookup returns CDR1 SGHAT and CDR2 FQNNGV. CDR3 length equals 17 residues. CDR3 DNA: TGTGCCAGCAGCCCGCGGGACAGGGGAATCGCCTCCTACGAGCAGTACTTC. This encodes CASSPRDRGIASYEQYF.

This CDR3 reads CASSRKTSGSSGANVLTF. CDR3 sequence (DNA): TGTGCCAGCAGCAGAAAGACTAGCGGGAGCTCTGGGGCCAACGTCCTGACTTTC. This chain joins TRBV7-2 and TRBJ2-6; 12 bases map to TRBD2. Unmatched junction bases numbered 5, after V lost 5 bases and J lost 0 bases. This CDR3 contains 18 residues. Germline V gene sequence: CDR1 SGHTA, CDR2 FQGNSA. Variable domain in full (rest from reference TRBV7-2 and TRBJ2-6): GAGVSQSPSNKVTEKGKDVELRCDPISGHTALYWYRQSLGQGLEFLIYFQGNSAPDKSGLPSDRFSAERTGGSVSTLTIQRTQQEDSAVYLCASSRKTSGSSGANVLTFGAGSRLTVL.

This sequence joins TRBV5-6 and TRBJ2-7; 7 bases are shared with TRBD2. Losses at the gene ends were 1 base for V and 0 bases for J; bases not matched to a gene: 7. The CDR3 has 16 residues. Germline assignment: CDR1 SGHDT and CDR2 YYEEEE. The CDR3 loop reads CASSLKRLAVSYEQYF. CDR3 coding DNA: TGTGCCAGCAGCTTGAAGAGGCTAGCGGTCTCCTACGAGCAGTACTTC. The full variable domain, its missing parts supplied by reference TRBV5-6 and TRBJ2-7, is DAGVTQSPTHLIKTRGQQVTLRCSPKSGHDTVSWYQQALGQGPQFIFQYYEEEERQRGNFPDRFSGHQFPNYSSELNVNALLLGDSALYLCASSLKRLAVSYEQYFGPGTRLTVT.

There are a few counts of this clone. The chain is built from TRBV7-6 and TRBJ2-7, with D possibly TRBD1 on 6 matching bases. V lost 5 bases and J 2 bases, leaving 19 bases between the germline ends. The CDR3 extends over 16 amino acids. Per germline, CDR1 SGHVS and CDR2 FNYEAQ. In DNA, the CDR3 is TGTGCCAGCAGCCCGAGGTCTGGGACACCTACCTACGAGCAGTACTTC. Amino acid sequence: CASSPRSGTPTYEQYF.

The V gene is TRBV4-2, the J gene TRBJ2-3; the match to TRBD2 covers 9 bases. V shed 1 base and J 5 bases; nucleotides not matched to a gene: 7. CDR1 is LGHNA and CDR2 is YNFKEQ in the germline V gene. The CDR3 is 16 amino acids. The CDR3 region is CASSQGLAGVQDTQYF. For the CDR3, the DNA is TGTGCCAGCAGCCAAGGTTTAGCGGGAGTTCAAGATACGCAGTATTTT.

The V gene is TRBV5-1, the J gene TRBJ2-3; weak D call: TRBD2 (5 bases). V was cut by 1 base and J by 7 bases, with 13 bases left in between. The CDR3 is 14 residues long. Germline V gene sequence: CDR1 SGHRS, CDR2 YFSETQ. The CDR3 reads CASSLRGPTNTQYF. For the CDR3, the DNA is TGCGCCAGCAGCTTGCGCGGGCCAACTAATACGCAGTATTTT.

This chain connects TRBV7-9 to TRBJ2-2; 12 bases are a match to TRBD2. The CDR3 consists of 15 residues. V was clipped by 3 bases and J by 6 bases; unmatched bases: 2. CDR1 SEHNR and CDR2 FQNEAQ come from the germline V gene (reference sequence). The CDR3 reads CASSFLAGGPGELFF. The CDR3 nucleotides read TGTGCCAGCAGCTTCCTAGCGGGAGGGCCCGGGGAGCTGTTTTTT.

This chain connects TRBV15 to TRBJ1-4; 7 nucleotides align to TRBD1. CDR1 is LNHNV and CDR2 is YYDKDF in the germline V gene (reference sequence). The V gene end was trimmed by 2 bases and the J gene end by 8 bases; junction bases not matched to a gene: 20. The CDR3 is 19 amino acids. CDR3 coding DNA: TGTGCCACCAGCAGATCGTCCATGGGATGGCGGGCAGGGGGGGAAAAACTGTTTTTT. Translated, it gives CATSRSSMGWRAGGEKLFF.

V usage is TRBV30 and J usage is TRBJ2-1; 9 bases are shared with TRBD1. V dropped 5 bases and J dropped 9; count of bases not matched to a gene: 11. This CDR3 spans 14 amino acids. Germline loops: CDR1 GTSNPN, CDR2 SVGIG (reference sequence). The CDR3 DNA follows: TGTGCCTGGGCCTTACCGGGACAGGGAGGTGAGCAGTTCTTC. As protein: CAWALPGQGGEQFF.

This clone was picked up a small number of times. The rearrangement joins TRBV7-9 to TRBJ2-4, with D perhaps TRBD1 (5 bases). Trimming took off 4 bases at V and 1 base at J, with 11 bases between the two ends. Germline CDR1 SEHNR, CDR2 FQNEAQ (reference sequence). The CDR3 consists of 15 residues. CDR3 sequence (DNA): TGTGCCAGCAGCTCAACGGACAACGCCAAAAACATTCAGTACTTC. It encodes CASSSTDNAKNIQYF.

The chain is built from TRBV27 and TRBJ2-1; tentative D call: TRBD2 (6 bases). Trimming took off 4 bases at V and 1 base at J, with 8 bases between the two ends. The CDR3 has 14 amino acids. In germline, CDR1 is MNHEY, CDR2 SMNVEV (reference sequence). CDR3 DNA: TGTGCCAGCAGTTGGAGGGGATCCTACAATGAGCAGTTCTTC. This translates into CASSWRGSYNEQFF.

The chain employs TRBV4-3 and TRBJ1-4, with D tentatively TRBD1 (5 bases). The CDR3 has 16 amino acids. In germline, CDR1 is LGHNA, CDR2 YSLEER. Trimming pared 1 base from V and 8 bases from J, leaving 17 bases between. The CDR3 DNA follows: TGCGCCAGCAGCCAAGCCTTCCTATTCCAGGGAGAAAAACTGTTTTTT. It codes for CASSQAFLFQGEKLFF.

This rearrangement joins TRBV9 to TRBJ2-7, with 13 bases aligning to TRBD2. The CDR3 length is 15 residues. V lost 3 bases and J lost 4; bases outside the gene matches: 4. Looked up from germline, CDR1 is SGDLS and CDR2 is YYNGEE. In DNA, the CDR3 is TGTGCCAGCAGCGCCGGACTAGCGGGAGAGTACGAGCAGTACTTC. Encoded protein: CASSAGLAGEYEQYF.

The chain is built from TRBV5-6 and TRBJ1-3, with D unresolved. The V gene lost 0 bases and the J gene lost 7 bases, with 5 bases spanning the gap. The CDR3 has 12 residues. Germline values: CDR1 SGHDT, CDR2 YYEEEE. The CDR3 DNA reads as TGTGCCAGCAGCTTGGTCGGGAACACCATATATTTT. Protein sequence: CASSLVGNTIYF.

This chain links TRBV7-2 with TRBJ1-2; the D gene is possibly TRBD1 (6 bases). The V end was cut by 1 base, the J end by 5 bases, with 23 bases between. The germline gives CDR1 SGHTA, CDR2 FQGNSA. The CDR3 totals 18 residues. The CDR3: CASSLDGVVGHRRYGYTF. The DNA for the CDR3 is TGTGCCAGCAGCTTAGATGGCGTAGTGGGACACCGAAGGTATGGCTACACCTTC.

The V gene is TRBV4-3, the J gene TRBJ2-7; the match to TRBD1 covers 7 bases. CDR3 length: 14 amino acids. CDR1 is LGHNA and CDR2 is YSLEER in the germline V gene. The junction had 9 bases not matched to a gene; V was cut back by 8 bases and J by 2 bases. CDR3 in DNA: TGCGCCAGCGCACGAGACAGGGACCCCTACGAGCAGTACTTC. Protein: CASARDRDPYEQYF.

The rearrangement uses TRBV29-1 and TRBJ2-3; TRBD2 matches 12 bases. Germline V gene data show CDR1 as SQVTM and CDR2 as ANQGSEA. This CDR3 has 15 amino acids. The CDR3 protein is CRDRLAGDPTDTQYF. CDR3 DNA sequence: TGCAGGGACCGACTAGCGGGAGACCCCACAGATACGCAGTATTTT.

This rearrangement joins TRBV19 to TRBJ2-7; 7 nucleotides line up with TRBD1. CDR1 is LNHDA, CDR2 SQIVND, per germline (reference sequence). The CDR3 loop spans 13 amino acids. Unmatched junction bases numbered 2, after V lost 5 bases and J lost 1 base. The CDR3, as DNA: TGTGCCAGTAGTGTGGGACAGTCCTACGAGCAGTACTTC. Translation gives CASSVGQSYEQYF.

In DNA, the CDR3 is TGTGCCAGCAGTTTATCCCCCTATCCCCAGGGGGCTCGGACTGAAGCTTTCTTT. Protein: CASSLSPYPQGARTEAFF. The chain links TRBV28 to TRBJ1-1; 8 nucleotides agree with TRBD1. V shed 1 base, J shed 5 bases, and the junction held 15 bases outside the gene matches. The CDR3 loop spans 18 amino acids. Germline V lookup: CDR1 MDHEN, CDR2 SYDVKM.

The rearrangement links TRBV27 to TRBJ2-5; TRBD2 agrees at 7 bases. V lost 0 bases, J lost 5 bases, and 6 bases stayed unmatched. The CDR3 runs 15 residues. Germline assignment: CDR1 MNHEY and CDR2 SMNVEV (reference sequence). In DNA, the CDR3 is TGTGCCAGCAGTTTATCGGGCTGGGGGGGGGAGACCCAGTACTTC. Translating it yields CASSLSGWGGETQYF.

The genes are TRBV7-9 and TRBJ2-7, with D possibly TRBD2 on 6 matching bases. The CDR3 runs 14 residues. With 2 bases removed from V and 3 bases from J, the gap between germline ends came to 11 bases. In germline, CDR1 is SEHNR, CDR2 FQNEAQ (reference sequence). The CDR3 nucleotides read TGTGCCAGCAGCTTATGGAGGGAGGACTACGAGCAGTACTTC. Protein product: CASSLWREDYEQYF.

The genes are TRBV5-1 and TRBJ2-5; a weak D match, TRBD2 (6 bases). This CDR3 is built from 14 residues. V lost 5 bases and J 4 bases, leaving 15 bases between the germline ends. Germline V CDR1 and CDR2: SGHRS, YFSETQ. The DNA for the CDR3 is TGCGCCAGCAGGGTCGTCGGGAGCCGAGAGACCCAGTACTTC. Protein: CASRVVGSRETQYF. Together with reference TRBV5-1 and TRBJ2-5, the CDR3 gives the full variable domain: KAGVTQTPRYLIKTRGQQVTLSCSPISGHRSVSWYQQTPGQGLQFLFEYFSETQRNKGNFPGRFSGRQFSNSRSEMNVSTLELGDSALYLCASRVVGSRETQYFGPGTRLLVL.

This clone was seen only a few times. This sequence joins TRBV7-9 and TRBJ1-4; 8 nucleotides align to TRBD1. The V gene's germline CDR1 is SEHNR and CDR2 FQNEAQ (reference sequence). The V gene end was trimmed by 5 bases and the J gene end by 7 bases; junction bases not matched to a gene: 6. The CDR3 totals 14 residues. As DNA, the CDR3 is TGTGCCAGCAGCCGGACAGGGTGGGGTGAAAAACTGTTTTTT. This translates into CASSRTGWGEKLFF. The full variable domain, its missing parts supplied by reference TRBV7-9 and TRBJ1-4, is DTGVSQNPRHKITKRGQNVTFRCDPISEHNRLYWYRQTLGQGPEFLTYFQNEAQLEKSRLLSDRFSAERPKGSFSTLEIQRTEQGDSAMYLCASSRTGWGEKLFFGSGTQLSVL.

V is TRBV10-3 and J is TRBJ1-2; tentative D call: TRBD1 (5 bases). Germline values: CDR1 ENHRY, CDR2 SYGVKD. The CDR3 is 14 amino acids. Trimming cost V 0 bases and J 8 bases, with 13 bases left between them. The CDR3 here is CAISESTRDYGYTF. In nucleotides, the CDR3 is TGTGCCATCAGTGAGTCGACCAGGGATTACGGCTACACCTTC.

This chain connects TRBV14 to TRBJ2-7; 10 positions match TRBD1. The germline V gene has CDR1 SGHDN and CDR2 FVKESK. The CDR3 runs 15 residues. With V trimmed by 1 base and J by 4 bases, 4 bases remained unmatched. CDR3 DNA sequence: TGTGCCAGCAGCCAAGGCGGGACAGGGGTATACGAGCAGTACTTC. Protein sequence: CASSQGGTGVYEQYF.

The chain employs TRBV30 and TRBJ2-2; 8 bases map to TRBD2. Unmatched junction bases numbered 7, after V lost 0 bases and J lost 1 base. The CDR3 is 17 amino acids. In germline, CDR1 is GTSNPN, CDR2 SVGIG (reference sequence). In nucleotides, the CDR3 is TGTGCCTGGAGTGTACGGATTAGCGGGGTGAACACCGGGGAGCTGTTTTTT. Amino acid sequence: CAWSVRISGVNTGELFF.

The rearrangement uses TRBV6-1 and TRBJ1-5; 8 bases map to TRBD1. Looked up from germline, CDR1 is MNHNS and CDR2 is SASEGT. The CDR3 runs 15 residues. J lost 5 bases, V lost 7 bases, and 10 bases had no gene match. The CDR3 DNA reads as TGTGCCAGCACCCGGACAGGGAAAGGGGATCAGCCCCAGCATTTT. Amino acid sequence: CASTRTGKGDQPQHF.